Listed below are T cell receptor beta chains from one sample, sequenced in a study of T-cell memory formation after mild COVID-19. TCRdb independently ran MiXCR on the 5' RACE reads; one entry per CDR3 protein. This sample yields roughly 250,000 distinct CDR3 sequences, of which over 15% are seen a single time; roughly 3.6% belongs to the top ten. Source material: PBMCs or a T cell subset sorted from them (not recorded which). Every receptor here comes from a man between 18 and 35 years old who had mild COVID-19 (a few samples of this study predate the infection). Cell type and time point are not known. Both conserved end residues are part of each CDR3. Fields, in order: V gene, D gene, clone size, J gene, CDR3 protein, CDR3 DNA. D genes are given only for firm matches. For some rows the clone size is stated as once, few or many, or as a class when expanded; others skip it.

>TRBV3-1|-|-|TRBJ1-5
CASSQGEGGRQPQHF
TGTGCCAGCAGCCAAGGTGAGGGGGGACGGCAGCCCCAGCATTTT
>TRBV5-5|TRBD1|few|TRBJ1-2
CASSRGQGASYGYTF
TGTGCCAGCAGCCGGGGACAGGGGGCGTCCTATGGCTACACCTTC
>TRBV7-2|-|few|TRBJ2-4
CASSPQGGGNIQYF
TGTGCCAGCAGCCCTCAGGGAGGGGGAAACATTCAGTACTTC
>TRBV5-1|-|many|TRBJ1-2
CASSSDYGGYTF
TGCGCCAGCAGCTCAGACTACGGGGGCTACACCTTC
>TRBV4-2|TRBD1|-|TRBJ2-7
CASSRDSFNEQYF
TGTGCCAGCAGCAGGGACAGTTTTAACGAGCAGTACTTC
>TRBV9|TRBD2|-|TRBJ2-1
CASSVGRLAGGLRSYNEQFF
TGTGCCAGCAGCGTAGGGAGGCTAGCGGGGGGGCTCCGTTCCTACAATGAGCAGTTCTTC
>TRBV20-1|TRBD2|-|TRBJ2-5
CSARDPSGRTQYF
TGCAGTGCTAGAGACCCTAGCGGGAGGACCCAGTACTTC
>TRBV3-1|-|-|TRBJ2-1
CASSQGGQRREQFF
TGTGCCAGCAGCCAAGGGGGCCAGCGTCGGGAGCAGTTCTTC
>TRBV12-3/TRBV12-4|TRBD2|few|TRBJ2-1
CASTSGVSGGSEQFF
TGTGCCAGCACCTCAGGGGTGAGCGGGGGTAGTGAGCAGTTCTTC
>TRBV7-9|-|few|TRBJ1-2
CASSRGRPAATF
TGTGCCAGCAGCCGGGGCCGGCCCGCAGCGACCTTC
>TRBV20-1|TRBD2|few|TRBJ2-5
CSGPAGGSETQYF
TGCAGTGGCCCAGCCGGGGGGTCGGAGACCCAGTACTTC
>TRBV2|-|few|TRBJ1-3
CASSVSGNTIYF
TGTGCCAGCAGTGTATCCGGAAACACCATATATTTT
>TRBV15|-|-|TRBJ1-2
CATSSRGAQGYTF
TGTGCCACCAGCAGTAGGGGGGCGCAGGGCTACACCTTC
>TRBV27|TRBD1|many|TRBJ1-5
CASSLTQGRQPQHF
TGTGCCAGCAGCCTAACACAGGGGAGGCAGCCCCAGCATTTT
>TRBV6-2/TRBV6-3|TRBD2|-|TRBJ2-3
CASSYGPGTSSADTQYF
TGTGCCAGCAGTTACGGGCCCGGGACTAGTAGCGCAGATACGCAGTATTTT
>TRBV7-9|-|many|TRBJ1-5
CASSLSGTRGGPQHF
TGTGCCAGCAGCTTATCGGGGACCCGGGGCGGGCCCCAGCATTTT
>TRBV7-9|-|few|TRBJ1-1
CASSLQGWPEAFF
TGTGCCAGCAGCCTACAGGGATGGCCTGAAGCTTTCTTT
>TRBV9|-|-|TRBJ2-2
CASSVVVGPDTGELFF
TGTGCCAGCAGCGTAGTTGTGGGGCCGGACACCGGGGAGCTGTTTTTT
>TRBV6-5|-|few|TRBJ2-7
CASGRLASYEQYF
TGTGCCAGCGGACGACTGGCCTCCTACGAGCAGTACTTC